The clone carrying this T cell receptor (beta chain) has more than one count but fewer than ten. A second PCR, run for roughly 7 to 11 cycles, used a sample-barcoded 5' primer plus a J-beta primer mix. TCRdb itself ran the 5' RACE reads through MiXCR, one entry per CDR3 protein. The sample lists about 540,000 distinct CDR3 sequences; about 24% were seen once. This sample was included in a study of blood T cells in healthy people across ages. The CDR3 has 17 amino acids. Germline CDR1 reads MNHEY; CDR2 reads SVGAGI. Trimming stripped 0 bases from V and 8 bases from J, with 22 bases between. Separately, the same data were catalogued under a study of T cells of mothers and their children. That report adds: Every mother produced more than 9 million TCR beta CDR3 reads, whereas every child provided 3 million to 3.5 million.

The rearrangement joins TRBV6-5 to TRBJ1-2; D perhaps matches TRBD1 (5 bases). Sequences were obtained from blood. The TCR originated in a boy aged 5-17 years in good health. The CDR3 DNA reads as TGTGCCAGCAGTTACTCGGGGCAGGGATTGTCACCGCGCGGCTACACCTTC. Its translation is CASSYSGQGLSPRGYTF.